This T cell receptor (beta chain) was recorded in a study of control samples from healthy donors and cancer patients. The CDR3 has 16 residues. The trim removed 5 bases at V and 0 bases at J, leaving 6 bases unmatched. Germline V gene lookup returns CDR1 MNHEY and CDR2 SMNVEV (reference sequence). TCRdb keeps only in-frame clones here, not all; method: immunoSEQ multiplex PCR. This listing includes around 190,000 clones. The J gene is TRBJ1-2, the V gene TRBV27, with 10 bases aligning to TRBD1. The sequence was obtained from a woman in her 30s in good health. Sequences were obtained from blood. CDR3 bases: TGTGCCAGCAGTACTCGGGGACAGGGGTCTAACTATGGCTACACCTTC. It translates to CASSTRGQGSNYGYTF.